A selection of T cell receptor beta chains follows, all from one sample in a study of CD8 T cells in Susac syndrome. Each CDR3 protein is one row after TCRdb ran MiXCR on the immunoSEQ multiplex PCR reads. The sample lists fewer than 250,000 distinct CDR3 sequences; roughly 90% were seen once. Sequencing was done on a sample of CD8+ T cells from PBMCs. The receptors shown here come from a human donor with multiple sclerosis. Both conserved end residues are part of each CDR3. The D gene is left open where the match is weak. The size entry is marked missing in some rows and otherwise reads once, few, many or a size class.

abundance: -; len: 11; v_gene: TRBV6-6; j_gene: TRBJ1-2; d_gene: -; CDR3aa: CASLSVYGYTF; CDR3nt: TGTGCCAGCCTGAGCGTCTATGGCTACACCTTC
abundance: -; len: 15; v_gene: TRBV12-3/TRBV12-4; j_gene: TRBJ2-6; d_gene: TRBD2; CDR3aa: CASTAGGSGANVLTF; CDR3nt: TGTGCCAGCACCGCGGGGGGATCCGGGGCCAACGTCCTGACTTTC
abundance: -; len: 17; v_gene: TRBV2; j_gene: TRBJ2-3; d_gene: TRBD2; CDR3aa: CASSDEREVSSTDTQYF; CDR3nt: TGTGCCAGCAGTGATGAGCGGGAGGTGTCAAGCACAGATACGCAGTATTTT
abundance: -; len: 15; v_gene: TRBV6-2/TRBV6-3; j_gene: TRBJ1-2; d_gene: TRBD1; CDR3aa: CASSSIDPTGEGYTF; CDR3nt: TGTGCCAGCAGTTCGATAGACCCGACAGGGGAAGGCTACACCTTC
abundance: once; len: 18; v_gene: TRBV3-1; j_gene: TRBJ2-2; d_gene: -; CDR3aa: CASSQVVSRGERTGELFF; CDR3nt: TGTGCCAGCAGCCAAGTCGTCTCGAGGGGGGAGAGAACCGGGGAGCTGTTTTTT
abundance: -; len: 14; v_gene: TRBV6-5; j_gene: TRBJ2-7; d_gene: TRBD1; CDR3aa: CASSYRDRGYEQYF; CDR3nt: TGTGCCAGCAGTTACCGGGACAGGGGCTACGAGCAGTACTTC
abundance: -; len: 12; v_gene: TRBV11-2; j_gene: TRBJ1-1; d_gene: -; CDR3aa: CASSFLGREAFF; CDR3nt: TGTGCCAGCAGCTTCCTGGGGAGGGAGGCTTTCTTT
abundance: -; len: 14; v_gene: TRBV30; j_gene: TRBJ2-2; d_gene: -; CDR3aa: CALLHSTHTGELFF; CDR3nt: TGTGCCTTACTACATAGTACCCACACCGGGGAGCTGTTTTTT
abundance: -; len: 13; v_gene: TRBV30; j_gene: TRBJ2-2; d_gene: -; CDR3aa: CAWGRGSNGELFF; CDR3nt: TGTGCCTGGGGAAGGGGGAGTAACGGGGAGCTGTTTTTT
abundance: -; len: 14; v_gene: TRBV30; j_gene: TRBJ1-1; d_gene: -; CDR3aa: CAWSLGHLNTEAFF; CDR3nt: TGTGCCTGGAGCCTCGGACATTTGAACACTGAAGCTTTCTTT
abundance: -; len: 18; v_gene: TRBV9; j_gene: TRBJ1-2; d_gene: -; CDR3aa: CASSVAALKDSPGVGYTF; CDR3nt: TGTGCCAGCAGCGTCGCGGCTCTCAAGGACAGCCCCGGCGTTGGCTACACCTTC
abundance: -; len: 15; v_gene: TRBV6-5; j_gene: TRBJ1-3; d_gene: -; CDR3aa: CASSYRTNSGNTIYF; CDR3nt: TGTGCCAGCAGTTACCGGACCAACTCTGGAAACACCATATATTTT
abundance: -; len: 15; v_gene: TRBV3-1; j_gene: TRBJ1-4; d_gene: -; CDR3aa: CASSQLALGAGDLFF; CDR3nt: TGTGCCAGCAGCCAGTTAGCTTTAGGAGCGGGGGATCTGTTTTTT
abundance: -; len: 14; v_gene: TRBV10-3; j_gene: TRBJ2-7; d_gene: TRBD2; CDR3aa: CAISLLAGRGEQYF; CDR3nt: TGTGCCATCAGTTTGTTAGCGGGGCGGGGCGAGCAGTACTTC
abundance: -; len: 16; v_gene: TRBV11-2; j_gene: TRBJ2-1; d_gene: TRBD2; CDR3aa: CASSLLSGTMFNEQFF; CDR3nt: TGTGCCAGCAGCTTATTATCCGGGACTATGTTTAATGAGCAGTTCTTC
abundance: -; len: 13; v_gene: TRBV30; j_gene: TRBJ2-7; d_gene: TRBD2; CDR3aa: CAWGLGQSYEQYF; CDR3nt: TGTGCCTGGGGACTAGGCCAATCCTACGAGCAGTACTTC
abundance: -; len: 15; v_gene: TRBV6-2/TRBV6-3; j_gene: TRBJ2-1; d_gene: TRBD1; CDR3aa: CASSGLGQKYNEQFF; CDR3nt: TGTGCCAGCAGTGGGCTGGGACAGAAATACAATGAGCAGTTCTTC
abundance: -; len: 14; v_gene: TRBV7-9; j_gene: TRBJ1-3; d_gene: -; CDR3aa: CASSLSSSGNTIYF; CDR3nt: TGTGCCAGCAGCTTATCCAGCTCTGGAAACACCATATATTTT
abundance: -; len: 17; v_gene: TRBV12-3/TRBV12-4; j_gene: TRBJ1-2; d_gene: TRBD1; CDR3aa: CASSFTTSGQGAGGYTF; CDR3nt: TGTGCCAGCAGTTTTACGACCTCGGGACAGGGGGCAGGTGGCTACACCTTC
abundance: -; len: 14; v_gene: TRBV11-2; j_gene: TRBJ1-3; d_gene: TRBD1; CDR3aa: CASTEQGTGNTIYF; CDR3nt: TGTGCCAGCACGGAACAGGGGACTGGAAACACCATATATTTT
abundance: -; len: 14; v_gene: TRBV13; j_gene: TRBJ2-2; d_gene: -; CDR3aa: CASSALTRTGELFF; CDR3nt: TGTGCCAGCAGCGCCCTGACTAGAACCGGGGAGCTGTTTTTT
abundance: few; len: 12; v_gene: TRBV7-9; j_gene: TRBJ2-7; d_gene: -; CDR3aa: CASTLGGYEQYF; CDR3nt: TGTGCCAGCACCTTAGGGGGGTACGAGCAGTACTTC
abundance: -; len: 15; v_gene: TRBV6-5; j_gene: TRBJ1-5; d_gene: -; CDR3aa: CASSPARGGNHPQHF; CDR3nt: TGTGCCAGCAGTCCCGCCAGGGGTGGAAATCACCCCCAGCATTTT
abundance: -; len: 15; v_gene: TRBV5-5; j_gene: TRBJ1-1; d_gene: -; CDR3aa: CASSPWQGLDTEAFF; CDR3nt: TGTGCCAGCAGCCCCTGGCAGGGATTGGACACTGAAGCTTTCTTT
abundance: -; len: 12; v_gene: TRBV12-5; j_gene: TRBJ1-1; d_gene: TRBD1; CDR3aa: CASGLGQAEAFF; CDR3nt: TGTGCTAGTGGTCTAGGACAGGCGGAAGCTTTCTTT
abundance: -; len: 12; v_gene: TRBV7-9; j_gene: TRBJ1-1; d_gene: -; CDR3aa: CASPPVDTEAFF; CDR3nt: TGTGCCAGCCCGCCCGTGGACACTGAAGCTTTCTTT
abundance: -; len: 15; v_gene: TRBV5-1; j_gene: TRBJ2-7; d_gene: TRBD1; CDR3aa: CASSLEGQLTYEQYF; CDR3nt: TGCGCCAGCAGCTTGGAGGGACAGCTAACCTACGAGCAGTACTTC
abundance: -; len: 13; v_gene: TRBV20-1; j_gene: TRBJ2-5; d_gene: -; CDR3aa: CSARVGVVETQYF; CDR3nt: TGCAGTGCTAGAGTTGGGGTGGTCGAGACCCAGTACTTC
abundance: once; len: 15; v_gene: TRBV27; j_gene: TRBJ2-1; d_gene: -; CDR3aa: CASSPGRWSTDEQFF; CDR3nt: TGTGCCAGCAGTCCGGGACGGTGGTCAACGGATGAGCAGTTCTTC
abundance: -; len: 15; v_gene: TRBV7-8; j_gene: TRBJ2-3; d_gene: -; CDR3aa: CASSLSSGVADTQYF; CDR3nt: TGTGCCAGCAGCCTAAGCTCGGGGGTGGCAGATACGCAGTATTTT
abundance: -; len: 17; v_gene: TRBV7-9; j_gene: TRBJ1-2; d_gene: -; CDR3aa: CASSFPISRSVEYGYTF; CDR3nt: TGTGCCAGCAGCTTCCCCATTAGTAGGTCTGTCGAATATGGCTACACCTTC
abundance: -; len: 15; v_gene: TRBV9; j_gene: TRBJ2-7; d_gene: TRBD2; CDR3aa: CASSPWSGRADEQYF; CDR3nt: TGTGCCAGCAGCCCATGGAGCGGGAGGGCCGACGAGCAGTACTTC
abundance: -; len: 14; v_gene: TRBV4-3; j_gene: TRBJ2-5; d_gene: -; CDR3aa: CASSIRRDQETQYF; CDR3nt: TGCGCCAGCAGCATCCGACGGGATCAAGAGACCCAGTACTTC
abundance: -; len: 12; v_gene: TRBV12-3/TRBV12-4; j_gene: TRBJ2-7; d_gene: -; CDR3aa: CASSPAGYEQYF; CDR3nt: TGTGCCAGCAGTCCCGCTGGTTACGAGCAGTACTTC
abundance: -; len: 11; v_gene: TRBV4-2; j_gene: TRBJ2-1; d_gene: -; CDR3aa: CASSPPPEQFF; CDR3nt: TGTGCCAGCAGCCCCCCCCCTGAGCAGTTCTTC
abundance: -; len: 15; v_gene: TRBV18; j_gene: TRBJ2-1; d_gene: -; CDR3aa: CASSPPDTPHNEQFF; CDR3nt: TGTGCCAGCTCACCACCCGACACGCCCCACAATGAGCAGTTCTTC
abundance: -; len: 12; v_gene: TRBV12-3/TRBV12-4; j_gene: TRBJ2-5; d_gene: -; CDR3aa: CASSFGYKTQYF; CDR3nt: TGTGCCAGCAGTTTCGGATATAAGACCCAGTACTTC
abundance: -; len: 14; v_gene: TRBV12-3/TRBV12-4; j_gene: TRBJ2-3; d_gene: -; CDR3aa: CASSLVVGTDTQYF; CDR3nt: TGTGCCAGCAGTTTGGTCGTGGGCACAGATACGCAGTATTTT
abundance: -; len: 13; v_gene: TRBV5-4; j_gene: TRBJ2-1; d_gene: -; CDR3aa: CASSTGQNNEQFF; CDR3nt: TGTGCCAGCAGCACCGGACAGAACAATGAGCAGTTCTTC
abundance: -; len: 18; v_gene: TRBV11-2; j_gene: TRBJ2-7; d_gene: -; CDR3aa: CASSLDNGERAGYYEQYF; CDR3nt: TGTGCCAGCAGCTTAGACAACGGGGAGAGGGCAGGGTACTACGAGCAGTACTTC
abundance: -; len: 17; v_gene: TRBV7-9; j_gene: TRBJ2-1; d_gene: TRBD2; CDR3aa: CASSTTVAGGPLNEQFF; CDR3nt: TGTGCCAGCAGCACCACCGTAGCGGGAGGGCCTCTCAATGAGCAGTTCTTC
abundance: -; len: 14; v_gene: TRBV24-1; j_gene: TRBJ2-1; d_gene: -; CDR3aa: CATSDFGRYNEQFF; CDR3nt: TGTGCCACCAGTGATTTTGGACGGTACAATGAGCAGTTCTTC
abundance: -; len: 13; v_gene: TRBV19; j_gene: TRBJ2-7; d_gene: -; CDR3aa: CASSLSWGSEQYF; CDR3nt: TGTGCCAGTAGTCTTTCTTGGGGCTCCGAGCAGTACTTC
abundance: -; len: 16; v_gene: TRBV13; j_gene: TRBJ1-1; d_gene: -; CDR3aa: CASSFSAGASNTEAFF; CDR3nt: TGTGCCAGCAGCTTCAGCGCCGGGGCATCGAACACTGAAGCTTTCTTT
abundance: -; len: 15; v_gene: TRBV5-6; j_gene: TRBJ2-7; d_gene: TRBD2; CDR3aa: CASSLFAGGLYEQYF; CDR3nt: TGTGCCAGCAGCTTGTTTGCGGGAGGCCTCTACGAGCAGTACTTC
abundance: -; len: 17; v_gene: TRBV5-4; j_gene: TRBJ1-1; d_gene: TRBD1; CDR3aa: CASSRPRDRGMNTEAFF; CDR3nt: TGTGCCAGCAGCCGTCCCCGGGACAGGGGAATGAACACTGAAGCTTTCTTT
abundance: -; len: 17; v_gene: TRBV4-1; j_gene: TRBJ1-1; d_gene: TRBD1; CDR3aa: CASSQAPDRGLNTEAFF; CDR3nt: TGCGCCAGCAGCCAAGCCCCGGACAGGGGGTTGAACACTGAAGCTTTCTTT
abundance: once; len: 12; v_gene: TRBV7-9; j_gene: TRBJ2-1; d_gene: -; CDR3aa: CATSRAANEQFF; CDR3nt: TGTGCCACCTCTCGGGCTGCCAATGAGCAGTTCTTC
abundance: once; len: 16; v_gene: TRBV5-4; j_gene: TRBJ2-1; d_gene: TRBD2; CDR3aa: CASSLGVAGEYNEQFF; CDR3nt: TGTGCCAGCAGCTTGGGGGTTGCGGGGGAATACAATGAGCAGTTCTTC
abundance: -; len: 15; v_gene: TRBV6-4; j_gene: TRBJ2-1; d_gene: -; CDR3aa: CASSDRMGGLNEQFF; CDR3nt: TGTGCCAGCAGTGACCGGATGGGGGGACTCAATGAGCAGTTCTTC
abundance: once; len: 16; v_gene: TRBV24-1; j_gene: TRBJ2-1; d_gene: -; CDR3aa: CATSDFGASSYNEQFF; CDR3nt: TGTGCCACCAGTGATTTTGGGGCTAGCTCCTACAATGAGCAGTTCTTC
abundance: -; len: 15; v_gene: TRBV9; j_gene: TRBJ2-7; d_gene: -; CDR3aa: CASSVDAGELREQYF; CDR3nt: TGTGCCAGCAGCGTAGATGCAGGGGAATTGCGGGAGCAGTACTTC
abundance: -; len: 14; v_gene: TRBV12-3/TRBV12-4; j_gene: TRBJ1-5; d_gene: -; CDR3aa: CASSLSGYNQPQHF; CDR3nt: TGTGCCAGCAGTTTAAGCGGTTACAATCAGCCCCAGCATTTT
abundance: -; len: 14; v_gene: TRBV19; j_gene: TRBJ2-4; d_gene: TRBD2; CDR3aa: CASSTREAGNIQYF; CDR3nt: TGTGCCAGTAGTACTCGGGAGGCGGGAAACATTCAGTACTTC
abundance: -; len: 13; v_gene: TRBV14; j_gene: TRBJ1-1; d_gene: -; CDR3aa: CASSRRGNTEAFF; CDR3nt: TGTGCCAGCAGCCGCCGGGGAAACACTGAAGCTTTCTTT
abundance: -; len: 15; v_gene: TRBV19; j_gene: TRBJ1-5; d_gene: TRBD1; CDR3aa: CASSFGTGSNQPQHF; CDR3nt: TGTGCCAGTAGTTTCGGGACAGGAAGCAATCAGCCCCAGCATTTT
abundance: -; len: 12; v_gene: TRBV6-6; j_gene: TRBJ2-5; d_gene: -; CDR3aa: CASTTGGETQYF; CDR3nt: TGTGCCAGCACAACTGGCGGGGAGACCCAGTACTTC
abundance: -; len: 14; v_gene: TRBV4-1; j_gene: TRBJ2-1; d_gene: -; CDR3aa: CASSQDRGKDEQFF; CDR3nt: TGCGCCAGCAGCCAAGATCGGGGTAAGGATGAGCAGTTCTTC
abundance: -; len: 15; v_gene: TRBV7-9; j_gene: TRBJ1-1; d_gene: -; CDR3aa: CASSLGGLLNTEAFF; CDR3nt: TGTGCCAGCAGCTTAGGTGGACTCCTGAACACTGAAGCTTTCTTT
abundance: -; len: 14; v_gene: TRBV30; j_gene: TRBJ1-1; d_gene: -; CDR3aa: CAWSVGLMGTEAFF; CDR3nt: TGTGCCTGGAGTGTGGGATTAATGGGGACTGAAGCTTTCTTT